This passage covers 14 T cell receptor beta chains from one sample sequenced in a study of shared clonotypes between healthy human individuals. Sequenced by immunoSEQ multiplex PCR; TCRdb stores in-frame clones only, minus some. The sample holds 2.3 million or so clones; over 90% are singletons and the top ten take about 0.41%. The sample taken for sequencing was naive CD4+ T cells from PBMCs. The subset here: CD45RA+ positively selected. All receptors derive from a man aged 18 to 29 in good health. Some clones in this sample may be carry-over from other donors' samples.

The chain combines TRBV14 with TRBJ1-2; 8 positions match TRBD1. Germline CDR1 and CDR2: SGHDN and FVKESK. The junction had 7 bases not matched to a gene; V was cut back by 0 bases and J by 7 bases. This CDR3 has 15 amino acids. The CDR3: CASSQEPGGLAGYTF. Written as DNA, the CDR3 is TGTGCCAGCAGCCAAGAACCAGGGGGCTTGGCTGGCTACACCTTC.

The J gene is TRBJ1-4, the V gene TRBV29-1, with 9 bases aligning to TRBD1. The CDR3 is 14 amino acids. CDR1 and CDR2 (germline): SQVTM, ANQGSEA. The J segment lost 7 bases and the V segment lost 6 bases, leaving 9 bases of the junction unmatched. CDR3 sequence reads: CSVTGTGKGEKLFF. The CDR3 DNA follows: TGCAGCGTAACCGGGACAGGGAAGGGTGAAAAACTGTTTTTT.

This sequence joins TRBV18 and TRBJ2-3; weak D call: TRBD1 (6 bases). There are 15 residues in the CDR3. CDR1 and CDR2 from the germline V gene are KGHSH and LQKENI. Deletions cut 0 bases from V and 1 base from J, with 8 bases between. The CDR3: CASSPPGARTDTQYF. The CDR3 nucleotides read TGTGCCAGCTCACCACCGGGGGCTCGCACAGATACGCAGTATTTT.

V gene TRBV6-6 combines with J gene TRBJ2-1, with D unclear. The ends were cut back, 5 bases at V and 8 bases at J, with 10 bases in the middle. In germline, CDR1 is MNHNY, CDR2 SVGAGI (reference sequence). The CDR3 contains 12 residues. The CDR3 sequence: CASSTVWDEQFF. DNA of the CDR3: TGTGCCAGCAGTACGGTCTGGGATGAGCAGTTCTTC.

This chain links TRBV5-1 with TRBJ2-7; TRBD1 matches at 7 bases. CDR1 SGHRS and CDR2 YFSETQ come from the germline V gene. The CDR3 loop spans 13 amino acids. V lost 4 bases to trimming and J lost 6 bases; unmatched junction nucleotides: 7. Here the CDR3 reads CASSADRVGEQYF. The CDR3 region has the DNA TGCGCCAGCAGCGCCGACAGGGTTGGCGAGCAGTACTTC.

The V gene is TRBV30, the J gene TRBJ1-2; 8 bases align to TRBD1. Germline V gene data show CDR1 as GTSNPN and CDR2 as SVGIG (reference sequence). The CDR3 has 11 amino acids. Trimming cost V 5 bases and J 8 bases; bases outside gene matches: 4. The CDR3 reads CAWRDRTGYTF. The CDR3 nucleotides are TGTGCCTGGCGGGACAGGACAGGCTACACCTTC.

Written as DNA, the CDR3 is TGTGCCAGCAGCGCCCAGGACAGGGGGCGGGAAAAACTGTTTTTT. This sequence encodes CASSAQDRGREKLFF. J is TRBJ1-4 and V is TRBV7-2, with 11 bases identical to TRBD1. Germline CDR1 is SGHTA and CDR2 is FQGNSA. CDR3 length equals 15 residues. V gave up 5 bases and J gave up 8 bases; unmatched junction bases: 7.

V usage is TRBV6-5 and J usage is TRBJ1-5, with D perhaps TRBD1 (5 bases). Per the germline V gene, CDR1 is MNHEY and CDR2 is SVGAGI. The CDR3 extends over 15 amino acids. Trimming stripped 6 bases from V and 3 bases from J, with 15 bases between. CDR3 DNA sequence: TGTGCCAGCAGCCTAAACAGGTCCCCCAATCAGCCCCAGCATTTT. It translates to CASSLNRSPNQPQHF.

The chain joins TRBV27 to TRBJ2-7; D is possibly TRBD1 or TRBD2 (7 bases each). Trimming cost V 1 base and J 1 base, with 11 bases left between them. The CDR3 consists of 15 residues. From germline, CDR1 is MNHEY and CDR2 SMNVEV (reference sequence). CDR3 loop: CASSLYRGGSYEQYF. CDR3 in DNA: TGTGCCAGCAGTTTATACAGGGGAGGGTCCTACGAGCAGTACTTC.

CDR3 bases: TGTGCCAGCAGCTTTGGTGCAGGAGACACTGAAGCTTTCTTT. This encodes CASSFGAGDTEAFF. The chain combines TRBV7-9 with TRBJ1-1; no reliable D call. Per the germline V gene, CDR1 is SEHNR and CDR2 is FQNEAQ (reference sequence). The V end was cut by 3 bases, the J end by 3 bases, with 11 bases between. The CDR3 is 14 amino acids. Together with reference TRBV7-9 and TRBJ1-1, the CDR3 gives the full variable domain: DTGVSQNPRHKITKRGQNVTFRCDPISEHNRLYWYRQTLGQGPEFLTYFQNEAQLEKSRLLSDRFSAERPKGSFSTLEIQRTEQGDSAMYLCASSFGAGDTEAFFGQGTRLTVV.

The chain is built from TRBV7-2 and TRBJ1-2, with a tentative D call TRBD1 (5 bases). The CDR3 consists of 13 residues. In germline, CDR1 is SGHTA, CDR2 FQGNSA. Trimming took 1 base from V and 8 from J, leaving 11 bases between them. CDR3 sequence reads: CASSLVQEGGYTF. In nucleotides, the CDR3 is TGTGCCAGCAGCTTAGTGCAGGAGGGGGGCTACACCTTC. Filled out from reference TRBV7-2 and TRBJ1-2, the complete variable domain reads GAGVSQSPSNKVTEKGKDVELRCDPISGHTALYWYRQSLGQGLEFLIYFQGNSAPDKSGLPSDRFSAERTGGSVSTLTIQRTQQEDSAVYLCASSLVQEGGYTFGSGTRLTVV.

On this clone itself: Other nucleotide sequences in the sample specify the same CDR3. This chain connects TRBV5-1 to TRBJ2-1; 7 nucleotides agree with TRBD2. The CDR3 sequence is 15 residues long. The germline V gene has CDR1 SGHRS and CDR2 YFSETQ. V shed 4 bases and J 0 bases; nucleotides not matched to a gene: 4. CDR3 bases: TGCGCCAGCAGCGGGGAGGGAAGCTCCTACAATGAGCAGTTCTTC. This encodes CASSGEGSSYNEQFF.

The chain combines TRBV10-1 with TRBJ2-7; TRBD1 or TRBD2 may be the D gene (5 bases each). The V gene's germline CDR1 is WNHNN and CDR2 SYGVQD (reference sequence). The CDR3 has 14 residues. V was pared by 2 bases and J by 4 bases, with 12 bases between. CDR3 DNA: TGCGCCAGCAGTGAGGGGGGAGAGCGGTACGAGCAGTACTTC. It encodes CASSEGGERYEQYF.

This clone was found a few times. Other DNA sequences within the sample encode an identical CDR3. This chain joins TRBV28 and TRBJ1-5; possibly TRBD1 for D (5 bases). CDR1 MDHEN and CDR2 SYDVKM come from the germline V gene. The V end was cut by 4 bases, the J end by 2 bases, with 9 bases between. CDR3 length equals 14 residues. As DNA, the CDR3 is TGTGCCAGCAGTTCCTCGGGGGGCAATCAGCCCCAGCATTTT. Its protein product is CASSSSGGNQPQHF.